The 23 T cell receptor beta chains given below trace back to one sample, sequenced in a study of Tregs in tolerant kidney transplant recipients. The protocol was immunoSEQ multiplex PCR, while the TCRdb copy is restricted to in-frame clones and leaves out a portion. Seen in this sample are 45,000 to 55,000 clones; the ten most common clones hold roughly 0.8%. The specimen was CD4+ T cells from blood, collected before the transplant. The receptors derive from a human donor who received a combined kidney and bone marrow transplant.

The sequenced part of the CDR3 DNA is TGTGCCAGCAGTAAACAGGGGAGCTCCTACAATGAG. Protein product: CASSKQGSSYNE. The whole CDR3 region reads CASSKQGSSYNEQFF. The V gene is TRBV6-2 or TRBV6-3, the J gene TRBJ2-1; 7 nucleotides match TRBD1. The sequenced fragment ends 3 residues before the CDR3 boundary, so the rest is inferred from the germline J gene. CDR3 length: 15 amino acids. Germline assignment: CDR1 MNHEY and CDR2 SVGEGT. Trimming removed 5 bases from V and 0 bases from J; junction bases left unmatched: 4.

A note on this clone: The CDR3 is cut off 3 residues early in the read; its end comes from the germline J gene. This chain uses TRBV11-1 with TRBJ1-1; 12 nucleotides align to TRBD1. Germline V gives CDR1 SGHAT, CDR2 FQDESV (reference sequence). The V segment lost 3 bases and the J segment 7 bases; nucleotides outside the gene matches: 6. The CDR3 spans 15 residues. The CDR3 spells CASSLGDRGLNEAFF. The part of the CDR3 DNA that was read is TGTGCCAGCAGCTTGGGGGACAGGGGGCTTAATGAA.

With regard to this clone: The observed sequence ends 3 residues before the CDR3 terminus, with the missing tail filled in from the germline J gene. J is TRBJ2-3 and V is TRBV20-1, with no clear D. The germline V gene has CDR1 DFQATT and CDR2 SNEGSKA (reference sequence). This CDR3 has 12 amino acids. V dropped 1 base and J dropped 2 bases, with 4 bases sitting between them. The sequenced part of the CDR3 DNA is TGCAGTGCTAGAGTATCCACAGATACG. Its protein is CSARVSTDT. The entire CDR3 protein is CSARVSTDTQYF.

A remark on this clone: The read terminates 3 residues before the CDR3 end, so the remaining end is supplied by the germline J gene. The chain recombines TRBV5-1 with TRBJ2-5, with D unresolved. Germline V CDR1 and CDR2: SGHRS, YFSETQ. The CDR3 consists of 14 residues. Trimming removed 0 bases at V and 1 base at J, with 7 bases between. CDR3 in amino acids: CASSLVASQETQYF. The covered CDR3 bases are TGCGCCAGCAGCTTGGTAGCCAGCCAAGAGACC.

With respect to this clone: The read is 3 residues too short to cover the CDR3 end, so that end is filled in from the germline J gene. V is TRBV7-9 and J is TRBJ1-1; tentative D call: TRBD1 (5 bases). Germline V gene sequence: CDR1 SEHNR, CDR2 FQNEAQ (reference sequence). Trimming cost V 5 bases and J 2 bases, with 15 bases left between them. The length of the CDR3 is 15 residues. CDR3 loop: CASSAQGFGNTEAFF. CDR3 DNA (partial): TGTGCCAGCAGCGCCCAGGGTTTCGGTAACACTGAA.

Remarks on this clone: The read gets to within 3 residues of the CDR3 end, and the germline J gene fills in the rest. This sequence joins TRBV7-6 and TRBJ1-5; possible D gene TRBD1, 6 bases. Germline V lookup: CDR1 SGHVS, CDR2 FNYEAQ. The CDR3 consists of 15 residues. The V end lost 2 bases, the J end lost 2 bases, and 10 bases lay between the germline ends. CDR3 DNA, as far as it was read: TGTGCCAGCAGCTTATTCGCAGGGGGCAATCAGCCC. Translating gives CASSLFAGGNQP. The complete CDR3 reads CASSLFAGGNQPQHF.

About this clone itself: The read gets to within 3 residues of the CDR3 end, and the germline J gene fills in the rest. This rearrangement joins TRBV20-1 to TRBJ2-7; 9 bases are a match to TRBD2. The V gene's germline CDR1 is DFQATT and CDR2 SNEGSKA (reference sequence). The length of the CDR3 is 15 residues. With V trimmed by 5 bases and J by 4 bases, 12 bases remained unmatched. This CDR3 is CSASSVLAGGYEQYF. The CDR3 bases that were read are TGCAGTGCTTCCTCGGTCCTGGCGGGAGGGTACGAG.

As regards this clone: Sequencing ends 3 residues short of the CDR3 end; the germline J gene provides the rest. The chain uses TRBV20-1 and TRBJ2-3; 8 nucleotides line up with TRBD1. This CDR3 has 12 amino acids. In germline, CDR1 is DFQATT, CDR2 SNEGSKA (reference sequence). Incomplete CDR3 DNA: TGCAGCCCAGACAGGGGTGCAGATACG. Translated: CSPDRGADT. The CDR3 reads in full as CSPDRGADTQYF.

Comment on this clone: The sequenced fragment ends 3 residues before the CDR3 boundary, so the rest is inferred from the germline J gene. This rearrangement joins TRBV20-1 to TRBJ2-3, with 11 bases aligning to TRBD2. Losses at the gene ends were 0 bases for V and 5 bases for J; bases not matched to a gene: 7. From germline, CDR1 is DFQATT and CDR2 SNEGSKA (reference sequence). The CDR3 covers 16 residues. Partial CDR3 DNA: TGCAGTGCTAGAGATTTAGCGGGAGGGCCGGTAGATACG. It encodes CSARDLAGGPVDT. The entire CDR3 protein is CSARDLAGGPVDTQYF.

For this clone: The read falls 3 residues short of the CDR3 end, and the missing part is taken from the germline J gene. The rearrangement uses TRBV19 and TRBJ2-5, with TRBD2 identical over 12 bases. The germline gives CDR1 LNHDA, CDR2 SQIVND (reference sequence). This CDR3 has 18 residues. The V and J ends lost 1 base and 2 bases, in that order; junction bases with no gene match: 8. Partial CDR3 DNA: TGTGCCAGTAGTATAGCCCTGACTAGCGGGAGTCGGCAAGAGACC. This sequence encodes CASSIALTSGSRQET. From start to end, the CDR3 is CASSIALTSGSRQETQYF. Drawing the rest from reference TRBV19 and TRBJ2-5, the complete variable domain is DGGITQSPKYLFRKEGQNVTLSCEQNLNHDAMYWYRQDPGQGLRLIYYSQIVNDFQKGDIAEGYSVSREKKESFPLTVTSAQKNPTAFYLCASSIALTSGSRQETQYFGPGTRLLVL.

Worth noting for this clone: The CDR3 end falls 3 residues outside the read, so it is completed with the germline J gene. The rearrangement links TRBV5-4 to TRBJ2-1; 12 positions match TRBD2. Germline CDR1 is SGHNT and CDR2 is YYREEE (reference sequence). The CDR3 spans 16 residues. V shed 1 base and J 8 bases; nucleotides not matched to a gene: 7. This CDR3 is CASSLLAGGPGDEQFF. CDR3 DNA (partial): TGTGCCAGCAGCTTGCTAGCGGGAGGGCCAGGGGATGAG.

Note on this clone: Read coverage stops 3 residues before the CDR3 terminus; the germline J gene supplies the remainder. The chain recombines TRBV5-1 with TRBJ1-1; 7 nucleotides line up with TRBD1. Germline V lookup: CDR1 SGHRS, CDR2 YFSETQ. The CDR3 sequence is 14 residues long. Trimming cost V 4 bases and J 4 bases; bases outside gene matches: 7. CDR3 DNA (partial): TGCGCCAGCAGCACAGACAGGGTGAGCACTGAA. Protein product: CASSTDRVSTE. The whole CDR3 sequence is CASSTDRVSTEAFF.

CDR3 residues: CSAERGTSTDTQYF. CDR3 DNA, as far as it was read: TGCAGTGCTGAGCGGGGGACTAGCACAGATACG. V gene TRBV20-1 combines with J gene TRBJ2-3; 8 bases are shared with TRBD2. The read falls 3 residues short of the CDR3 end, and the missing part is taken from the germline J gene. The CDR3 consists of 14 residues. V shed 5 bases and J 0 bases; nucleotides not matched to a gene: 4. Germline loops: CDR1 DFQATT, CDR2 SNEGSKA (reference sequence).

This chain's CDR3 is CSAHLGLLSYEQYF. CDR3 DNA, as far as it was read: TGCAGTGCCCACTTGGGGCTCCTCTCCTACGAG. The gene calls are TRBV20-1 and TRBJ2-7; D might be TRBD1 (5 bases). The read halts 3 residues ahead of the CDR3 end, with the missing end drawn from the germline J gene. The germline CDR1 and CDR2 sequences are DFQATT and SNEGSKA (reference sequence). This CDR3 has 14 amino acids. Trimming shortened V by 6 bases and J by 0 bases, and 15 bases separated the two germline ends.

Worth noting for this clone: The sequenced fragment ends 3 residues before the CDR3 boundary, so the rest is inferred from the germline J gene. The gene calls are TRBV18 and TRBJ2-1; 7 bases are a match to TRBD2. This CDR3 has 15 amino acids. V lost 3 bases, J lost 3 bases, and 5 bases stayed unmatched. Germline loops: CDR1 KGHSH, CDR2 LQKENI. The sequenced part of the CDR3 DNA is TGTGCCAGCTCACCGGGATCGGGGGGCTACAATGAG. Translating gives CASSPGSGGYNE. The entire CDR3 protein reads CASSPGSGGYNEQFF.

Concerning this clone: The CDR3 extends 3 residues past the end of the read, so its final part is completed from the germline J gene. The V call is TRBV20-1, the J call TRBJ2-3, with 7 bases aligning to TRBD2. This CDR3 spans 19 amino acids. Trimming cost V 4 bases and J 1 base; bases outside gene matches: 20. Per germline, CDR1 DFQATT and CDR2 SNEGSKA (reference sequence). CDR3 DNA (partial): TGCAGTGCTAAAACCAAGTTACGGCTAGCGGTAATGCGCACAGATACG. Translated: CSAKTKLRLAVMRTDT. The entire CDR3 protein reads CSAKTKLRLAVMRTDTQYF.

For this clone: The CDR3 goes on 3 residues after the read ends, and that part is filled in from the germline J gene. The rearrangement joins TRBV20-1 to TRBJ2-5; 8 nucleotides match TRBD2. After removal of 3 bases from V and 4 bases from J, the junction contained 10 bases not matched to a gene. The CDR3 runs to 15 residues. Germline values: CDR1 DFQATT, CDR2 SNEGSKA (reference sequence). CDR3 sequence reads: CSASPGTRHLETQYF. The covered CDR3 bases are TGCAGTGCTAGCCCCGGGACTAGACACTTAGAGACC.

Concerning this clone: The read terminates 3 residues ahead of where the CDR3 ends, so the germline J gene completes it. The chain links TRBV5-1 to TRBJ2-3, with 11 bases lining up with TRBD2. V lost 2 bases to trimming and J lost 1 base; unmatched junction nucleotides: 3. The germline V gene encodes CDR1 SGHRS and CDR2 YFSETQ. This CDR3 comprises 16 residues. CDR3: CASSFPGLAGTDTQYF. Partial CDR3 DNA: TGCGCCAGCAGCTTCCCGGGACTAGCGGGCACAGATACG.

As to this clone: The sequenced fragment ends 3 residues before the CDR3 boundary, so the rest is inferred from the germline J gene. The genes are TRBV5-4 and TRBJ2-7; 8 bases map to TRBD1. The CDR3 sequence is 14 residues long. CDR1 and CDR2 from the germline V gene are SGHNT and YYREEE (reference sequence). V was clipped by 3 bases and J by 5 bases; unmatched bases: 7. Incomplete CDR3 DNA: TGTGCCAGCAGCTCCAGGGGGCGCGGGAACGAG. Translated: CASSSRGRGNE. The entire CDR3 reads CASSSRGRGNEQYF.

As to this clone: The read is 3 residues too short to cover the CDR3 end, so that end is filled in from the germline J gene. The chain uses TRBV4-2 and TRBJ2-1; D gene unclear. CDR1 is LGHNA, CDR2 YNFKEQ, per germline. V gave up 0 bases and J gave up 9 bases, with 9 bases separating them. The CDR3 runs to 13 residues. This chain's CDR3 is CASSQEVEAEQFF. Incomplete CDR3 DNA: TGTGCCAGCAGCCAAGAGGTTGAAGCTGAG.

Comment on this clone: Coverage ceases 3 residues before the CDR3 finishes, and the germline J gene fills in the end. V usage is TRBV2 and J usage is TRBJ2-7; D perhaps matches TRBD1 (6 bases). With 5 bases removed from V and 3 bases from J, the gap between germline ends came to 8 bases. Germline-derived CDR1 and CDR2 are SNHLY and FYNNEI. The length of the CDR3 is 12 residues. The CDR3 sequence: CASSLQGYEQYF. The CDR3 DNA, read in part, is TGTGCCAGCAGTTTACAGGGCTACGAG.

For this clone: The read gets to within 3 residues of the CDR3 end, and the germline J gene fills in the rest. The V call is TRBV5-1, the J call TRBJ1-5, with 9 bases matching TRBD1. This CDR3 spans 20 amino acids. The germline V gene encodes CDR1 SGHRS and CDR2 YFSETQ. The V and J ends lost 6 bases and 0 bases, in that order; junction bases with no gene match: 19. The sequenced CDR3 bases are TGCGCCAGCAAAGCGTCCCCCGGGGGACAGGGTAAGGCTAGCAATCAGCCC. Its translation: CASKASPGGQGKASNQP. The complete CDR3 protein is CASKASPGGQGKASNQPQHF.

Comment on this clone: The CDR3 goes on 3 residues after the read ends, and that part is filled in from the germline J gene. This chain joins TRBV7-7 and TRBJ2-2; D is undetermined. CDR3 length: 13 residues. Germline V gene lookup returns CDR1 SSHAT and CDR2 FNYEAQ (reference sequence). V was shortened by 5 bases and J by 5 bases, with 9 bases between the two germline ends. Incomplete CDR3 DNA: TGTGCCAGCAGCCCCACAAGAACCGGGGAG. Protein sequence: CASSPTRTGE. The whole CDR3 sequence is CASSPTRTGELFF.